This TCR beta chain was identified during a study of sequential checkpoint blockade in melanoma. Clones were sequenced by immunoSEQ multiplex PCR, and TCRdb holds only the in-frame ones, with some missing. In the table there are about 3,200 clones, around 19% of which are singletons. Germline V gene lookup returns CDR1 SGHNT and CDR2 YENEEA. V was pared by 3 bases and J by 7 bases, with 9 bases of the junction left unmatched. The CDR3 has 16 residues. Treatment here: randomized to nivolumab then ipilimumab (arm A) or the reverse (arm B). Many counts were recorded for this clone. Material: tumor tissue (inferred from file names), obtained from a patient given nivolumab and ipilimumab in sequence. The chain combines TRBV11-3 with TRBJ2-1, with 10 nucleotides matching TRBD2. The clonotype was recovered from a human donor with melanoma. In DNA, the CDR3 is TGTGCCAGCAGCTTGGCGGTAGCGGGGGGAAAAAATGAGCAGTTCTTC. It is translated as CASSLAVAGGKNEQFF.